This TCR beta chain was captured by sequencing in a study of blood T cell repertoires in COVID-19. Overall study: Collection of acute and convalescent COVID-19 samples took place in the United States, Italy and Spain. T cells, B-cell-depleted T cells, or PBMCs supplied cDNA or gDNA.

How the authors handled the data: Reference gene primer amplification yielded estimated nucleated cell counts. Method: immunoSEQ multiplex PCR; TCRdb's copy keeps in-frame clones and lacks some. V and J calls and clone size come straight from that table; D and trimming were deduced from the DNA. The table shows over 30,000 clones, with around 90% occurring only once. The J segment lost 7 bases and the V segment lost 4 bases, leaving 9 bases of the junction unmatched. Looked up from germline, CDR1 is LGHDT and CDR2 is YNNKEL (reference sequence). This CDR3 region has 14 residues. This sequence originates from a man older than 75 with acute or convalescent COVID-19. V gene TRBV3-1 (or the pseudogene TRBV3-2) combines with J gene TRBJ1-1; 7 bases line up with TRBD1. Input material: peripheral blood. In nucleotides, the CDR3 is TGTGCCAGCAGCCTAGAGGGTAGACAGGGTGAAGCTTTCTTT. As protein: CASSLEGRQGEAFF.